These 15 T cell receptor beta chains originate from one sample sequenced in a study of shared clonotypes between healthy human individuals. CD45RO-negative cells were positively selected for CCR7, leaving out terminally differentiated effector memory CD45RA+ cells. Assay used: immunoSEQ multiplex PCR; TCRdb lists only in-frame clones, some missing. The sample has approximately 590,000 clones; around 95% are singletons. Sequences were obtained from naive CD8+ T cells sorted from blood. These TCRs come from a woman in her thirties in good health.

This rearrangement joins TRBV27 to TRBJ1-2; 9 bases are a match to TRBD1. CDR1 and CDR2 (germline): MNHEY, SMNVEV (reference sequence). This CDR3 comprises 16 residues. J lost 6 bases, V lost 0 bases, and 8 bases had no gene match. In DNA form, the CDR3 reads TGTGCCAGCAGTTTATCGAACAGGGGGCGCTTAGATGGCTACACCTTC. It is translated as CASSLSNRGRLDGYTF.

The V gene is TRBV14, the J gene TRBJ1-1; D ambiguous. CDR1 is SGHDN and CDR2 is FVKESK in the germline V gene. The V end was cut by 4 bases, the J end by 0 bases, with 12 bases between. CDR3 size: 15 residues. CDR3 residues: CASSRKGRMNTEAFF. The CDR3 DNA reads TGTGCCAGCAGCCGTAAAGGGAGAATGAACACTGAAGCTTTCTTT.

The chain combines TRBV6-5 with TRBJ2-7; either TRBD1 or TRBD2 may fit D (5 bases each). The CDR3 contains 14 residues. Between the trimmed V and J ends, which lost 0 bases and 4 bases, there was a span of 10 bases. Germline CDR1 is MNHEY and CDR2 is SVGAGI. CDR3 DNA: TGTGCCAGCAGTTACTCGGGACCAGTTTACGAGCAGTACTTC. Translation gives CASSYSGPVYEQYF.

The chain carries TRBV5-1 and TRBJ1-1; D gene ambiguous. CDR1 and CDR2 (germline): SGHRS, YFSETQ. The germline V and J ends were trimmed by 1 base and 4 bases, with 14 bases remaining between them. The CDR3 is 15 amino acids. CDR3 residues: CASSLSREAVTEAFF. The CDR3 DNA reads TGCGCCAGCAGCTTGTCGAGGGAAGCTGTCACTGAAGCTTTCTTT.

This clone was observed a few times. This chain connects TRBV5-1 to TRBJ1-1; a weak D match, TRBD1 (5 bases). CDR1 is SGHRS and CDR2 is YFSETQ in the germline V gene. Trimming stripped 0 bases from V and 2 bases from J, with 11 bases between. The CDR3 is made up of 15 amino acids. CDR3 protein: CASSLGETANTEAFF. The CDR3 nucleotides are TGCGCCAGCAGCTTGGGGGAGACAGCAAACACTGAAGCTTTCTTT.

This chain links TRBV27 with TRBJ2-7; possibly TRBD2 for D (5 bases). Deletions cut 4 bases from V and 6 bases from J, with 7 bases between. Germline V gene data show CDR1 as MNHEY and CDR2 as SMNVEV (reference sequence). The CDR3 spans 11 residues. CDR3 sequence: CASSSGSEQYF. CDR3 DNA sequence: TGTGCCAGCAGTTCGGGGAGCGAGCAGTACTTC.

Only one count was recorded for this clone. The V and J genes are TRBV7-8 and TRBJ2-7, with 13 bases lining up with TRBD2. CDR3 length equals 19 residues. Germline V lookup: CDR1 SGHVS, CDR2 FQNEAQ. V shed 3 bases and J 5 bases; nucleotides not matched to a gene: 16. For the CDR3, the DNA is TGTGCCAGCAGCTTGGGGACTAGCGGGACCGCGGCTCCCCTCAACGAGCAGTACTTC. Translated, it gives CASSLGTSGTAAPLNEQYF.

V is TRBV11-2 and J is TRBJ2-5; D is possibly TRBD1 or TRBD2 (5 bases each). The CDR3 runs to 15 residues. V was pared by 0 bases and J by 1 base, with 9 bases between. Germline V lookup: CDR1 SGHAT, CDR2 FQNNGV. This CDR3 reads CASSLEWGPQETQYF. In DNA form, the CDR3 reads TGTGCCAGCAGCTTAGAATGGGGACCCCAAGAGACCCAGTACTTC.

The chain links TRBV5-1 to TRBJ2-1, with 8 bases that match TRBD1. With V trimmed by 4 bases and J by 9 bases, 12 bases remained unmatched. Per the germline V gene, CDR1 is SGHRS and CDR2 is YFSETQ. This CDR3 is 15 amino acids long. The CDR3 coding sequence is TGCGCCAGCAGCCCGGACAGGGTTGGTTATAGTGAGCAGTTCTTC. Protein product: CASSPDRVGYSEQFF.

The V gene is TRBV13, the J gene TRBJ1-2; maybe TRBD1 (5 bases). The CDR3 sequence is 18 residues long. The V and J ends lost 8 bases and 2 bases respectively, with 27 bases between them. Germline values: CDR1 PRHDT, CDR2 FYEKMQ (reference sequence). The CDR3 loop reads CASGRLIGTDQENYGYTF. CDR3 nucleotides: TGTGCCAGCGGCCGACTTATCGGGACGGACCAAGAAAACTATGGCTACACCTTC.

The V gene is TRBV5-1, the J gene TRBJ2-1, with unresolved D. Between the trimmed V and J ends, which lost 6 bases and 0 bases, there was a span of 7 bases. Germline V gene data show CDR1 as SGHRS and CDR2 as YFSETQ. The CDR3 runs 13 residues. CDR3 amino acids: CASMLSSYNEQFF. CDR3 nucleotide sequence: TGCGCCAGCATGCTGAGCTCCTACAATGAGCAGTTCTTC.

This CDR3 reads CASSLLTRDRGDLNPYEQYF. The CDR3 DNA reads TGTGCCAGCAGCCTGTTGACCCGGGACAGGGGCGACCTAAATCCATACGAGCAGTACTTC. The J gene is TRBJ2-7, the V gene TRBV28, with TRBD1 identical over 10 bases. There are 20 residues in the CDR3. Per the germline V gene, CDR1 is MDHEN and CDR2 is SYDVKM. J was trimmed by 4 bases and V by 6 bases; bases with no gene match: 24.

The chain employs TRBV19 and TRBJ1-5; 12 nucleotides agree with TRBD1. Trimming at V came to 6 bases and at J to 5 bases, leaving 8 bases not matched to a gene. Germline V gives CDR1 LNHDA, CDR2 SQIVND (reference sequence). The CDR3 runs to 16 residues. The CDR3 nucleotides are TGTGCCAGTAGGAAACCGGGACAGGGGGCTGATCAGCCCCAGCATTTT. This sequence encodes CASRKPGQGADQPQHF. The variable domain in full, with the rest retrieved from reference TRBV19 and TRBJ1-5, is DGGITQSPKYLFRKEGQNVTLSCEQNLNHDAMYWYRQDPGQGLRLIYYSQIVNDFQKGDIAEGYSVSREKKESFPLTVTSAQKNPTAFYLCASRKPGQGADQPQHFGDGTRLSIL.

The CDR3 nucleotides read TGCGCCAGCAGCCCCCTAGCCGGGGCGGCTGAAGCTTTCTTT. It translates to CASSPLAGAAEAFF. The V call is TRBV4-1, the J call TRBJ1-1; D is perhaps TRBD1 (5 bases). The CDR3 spans 14 residues. CDR1 is MGHRA, CDR2 YSYEKL, per germline. Trimming stripped 4 bases from V and 6 bases from J, with 15 bases between.

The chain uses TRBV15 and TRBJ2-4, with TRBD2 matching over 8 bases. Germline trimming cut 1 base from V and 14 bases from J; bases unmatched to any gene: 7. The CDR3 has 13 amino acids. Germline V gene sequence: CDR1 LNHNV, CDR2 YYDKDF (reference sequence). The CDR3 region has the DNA TGTGCCACCAGCAGAGTCGGGGGGCGGGAGGAGTACTTC. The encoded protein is CATSRVGGREEYF.